These 17 T cell receptor beta chains were sequenced from one sample in a study of cytotoxic CD8 clonotypes in ibrutinib-treated CLL (dated by TCRdb to the early 2020s). Library preparation was by the immunoSEQ multiplex PCR assay. TCRdb's version of the immuneACCESS table is confined to in-frame rearrangements and falls short of the full clone set. An unresolved V gene accounts for under half of the shortfall where checked; the remainder is of unknown origin. This sample holds some 84,000 clones; more than 70% were observed only once. The ten largest account for 5.4% of the sample. Sequenced here: PBMCs, sampled before ibrutinib treatment. The receptors stem from a human donor with chronic lymphocytic leukemia.

There are a few counts of this clone. The gene calls are TRBV7-9 and TRBJ1-1, with D uncertain. The CDR3 contains 14 residues. Trimming cost V 8 bases and J 2 bases, with 15 bases left between them. Germline V lookup: CDR1 SEHNR, CDR2 FQNEAQ (reference sequence). The CDR3 sequence is CASHFEAGNTEAFF. The CDR3 DNA sequence: TGTGCCAGCCATTTTGAGGCAGGTAACACTGAAGCTTTCTTT. The complete variable domain, with remaining parts taken from reference TRBV7-9 and TRBJ1-1, reads DTGVSQNPRHKITKRGQNVTFRCDPISEHNRLYWYRQTLGQGPEFLTYFQNEAQLEKSRLLSDRFSAERPKGSFSTLEIQRTEQGDSAMYLCASHFEAGNTEAFFGQGTRLTVV.

The J gene is TRBJ2-1, the V gene TRBV6-5, with 8 bases identical to TRBD2. The CDR3 runs to 15 residues. V was clipped by 0 bases and J by 5 bases; unmatched bases: 3. Germline values: CDR1 MNHEY, CDR2 SVGAGI. The CDR3, as DNA: TGTGCCAGCAGTTACTCGTGGCGGGGGGACAATGAGCAGTTCTTC. This gives the protein CASSYSWRGDNEQFF.

V gene TRBV5-4 combines with J gene TRBJ2-7, with D perhaps being TRBD1 or TRBD2 (6 bases each). Germline V gives CDR1 SGHNT, CDR2 YYREEE (reference sequence). The ends were cut back, 0 bases at V and 2 bases at J, with 12 bases in the middle. The CDR3 is made up of 15 amino acids. This CDR3 is CASSLDGGLTYEQYF. CDR3 nucleotides: TGTGCCAGCAGCTTGGATGGGGGGCTAACCTACGAGCAGTACTTC.

The chain is built from TRBV4-1 and TRBJ2-1; no clear D gene. V was trimmed by 0 bases and J by 1 base, leaving 10 bases between them. CDR1 MGHRA and CDR2 YSYEKL come from the germline V gene. There are 16 residues in the CDR3. CDR3 protein: CASSQESFGSYNEQFF. The CDR3 DNA reads as TGCGCCAGCAGCCAAGAGAGTTTCGGGTCCTACAATGAGCAGTTCTTC.

This clone was picked up one time. The chain uses TRBV9 and TRBJ1-2; tentatively, D is TRBD1 (5 bases). V was pared by 0 bases and J by 2 bases, with 17 bases between. The germline V gene encodes CDR1 SGDLS and CDR2 YYNGEE. This CDR3 contains 17 residues. CDR3 in amino acids: CASSVGDHRLENYGYTF. CDR3 DNA: TGTGCCAGCAGCGTAGGTGATCACAGGTTAGAGAACTATGGCTACACCTTC.

V usage is TRBV27 and J usage is TRBJ2-7; 8 nucleotides line up with TRBD2. This CDR3 has 14 amino acids. Germline V lookup: CDR1 MNHEY, CDR2 SMNVEV (reference sequence). J was trimmed by 5 bases and V by 2 bases; bases with no gene match: 5. This chain's CDR3 is CASSLQAGVNEQYF. The CDR3 bases are TGTGCCAGCAGTTTACAAGCGGGAGTTAACGAGCAGTACTTC.

This rearrangement joins TRBV4-1 to TRBJ2-3; no reliable D call. Germline V gene sequence: CDR1 MGHRA, CDR2 YSYEKL. This CDR3 is 14 amino acids long. The V and J ends lost 1 base and 6 bases respectively, with 11 bases between them. CDR3 sequence (DNA): TGCGCCAGCAGCCAAGTACCGGGTCTGGATACGCAGTATTTT. The encoded protein is CASSQVPGLDTQYF.

The genes are TRBV28 and TRBJ1-3, with TRBD1 as a possible D gene (5 bases). The CDR3 sequence is 11 residues long. CDR1 and CDR2 from the germline V gene are MDHEN and SYDVKM. V was clipped by 6 bases and J by 14 bases, with 14 bases between them. DNA of the CDR3: TGTGCCAGCAGCCTCCGGGACGGGCTATATTTT. Translating it yields CASSLRDGLYF.

The chain is built from TRBV15 and TRBJ1-1; D call uncertain. The CDR3 spans 14 residues. Germline values: CDR1 LNHNV, CDR2 YYDKDF (reference sequence). The V and J ends lost 0 bases and 1 base respectively, with 6 bases between them. CDR3 protein: CATSRDGGNTEAFF. Written as DNA, the CDR3 is TGTGCCACCAGCAGAGATGGCGGGAACACTGAAGCTTTCTTT.

The rearrangement links TRBV19 to TRBJ2-7, with no clear D. Between the trimmed V and J ends, which lost 8 bases and 2 bases, there was a span of 7 bases. Germline CDR1 is LNHDA and CDR2 is SQIVND (reference sequence). The CDR3 has 11 residues. The CDR3 sequence: CASGNAYEQYF. The CDR3 DNA follows: TGTGCCAGTGGTAACGCCTACGAGCAGTACTTC. Full variable domain (outside the CDR3, taken from reference TRBV19 and TRBJ2-7): DGGITQSPKYLFRKEGQNVTLSCEQNLNHDAMYWYRQDPGQGLRLIYYSQIVNDFQKGDIAEGYSVSREKKESFPLTVTSAQKNPTAFYLCASGNAYEQYFGPGTRLTVT.

The V call is TRBV10-1, the J call TRBJ2-7, with D unresolved. V gave up 7 bases and J gave up 6 bases, with 7 bases separating them. CDR1 and CDR2 (germline): WNHNN, SYGVQD (reference sequence). The CDR3 runs to 10 residues. The CDR3 spells CASKLGEQYF. The DNA for the CDR3 is TGCGCCAGCAAGTTGGGCGAGCAGTACTTC.

The chain employs TRBV2 and TRBJ2-5; D remains ambiguous. The germline V gene has CDR1 SNHLY and CDR2 FYNNEI. The V end was cut by 8 bases, the J end by 2 bases, with 24 bases between. The CDR3 totals 17 residues. The chain's CDR3 is CASYIPNARSKQETQYF. For the CDR3, the DNA is TGTGCCAGCTACATCCCAAATGCAAGGAGCAAACAAGAGACCCAGTACTTC.

The chain has TRBV28 and TRBJ1-2, with D unresolved. This CDR3 has 12 amino acids. V was cut by 5 bases and J by 4 bases, with 8 bases left in between. CDR1 and CDR2 from the germline V gene are MDHEN and SYDVKM. The CDR3 is CASSAGIYGYTF. CDR3 coding DNA: TGTGCCAGCAGTGCTGGAATCTATGGCTACACCTTC.

The chain links TRBV9 to TRBJ2-1, with 7 bases identical to TRBD2. Germline values: CDR1 SGDLS, CDR2 YYNGEE. The CDR3 runs to 17 residues. V shed 0 bases, J shed 2 bases, and the junction held 8 bases outside the gene matches. DNA of the CDR3: TGTGCCAGCAGCGTAGAAGGGGCGGGAGCCACCTACAATGAGCAGTTCTTC. It translates to CASSVEGAGATYNEQFF.

The chain recombines TRBV11-3 with TRBJ2-5; 12 nucleotides align to TRBD2. This CDR3 contains 15 residues. CDR1 is SGHNT, CDR2 YENEEA, per germline. V shed 5 bases, J shed 5 bases, and the junction held 6 bases outside the gene matches. The CDR3 reads CASSRLAGDGETQYF. The DNA of the CDR3 is TGTGCCAGCAGCCGACTAGCGGGAGACGGGGAGACCCAGTACTTC.

J is TRBJ1-5 and V is TRBV27, with no clear D. The CDR3 loop spans 12 amino acids. Germline assignment: CDR1 MNHEY and CDR2 SMNVEV (reference sequence). V was pared by 7 bases and J by 2 bases, with 6 bases between. CDR3 protein: CASTHGNQPQHF. CDR3 coding DNA: TGTGCCAGCACGCATGGCAATCAGCCCCAGCATTTT.

V gene TRBV19 combines with J gene TRBJ2-7; 7 bases are a match to TRBD1. V dropped 3 bases and J dropped 2; count of bases not matched to a gene: 7. Per germline, CDR1 LNHDA and CDR2 SQIVND (reference sequence). This CDR3 contains 15 residues. This chain's CDR3 is CASSMKRGPPYEQYF. The CDR3 DNA sequence: TGTGCCAGTAGTATGAAGAGGGGGCCCCCCTACGAGCAGTACTTC.